These 27 T cell receptor beta chains came from one sample sequenced in a study of blood T cell repertoires in COVID-19. Using immunoSEQ multiplex PCR, the repertoire was profiled, and TCRdb retains in-frame clones only, with some absent. The sample includes more than 110,000 clones, approximately 88% seen only once; the top ten take 4.5% to 5.5%. The sequenced sample consisted of PBMCs or T cells enriched from blood (not recorded which). These receptors were taken from a man between 35 and 55 years old with acute COVID-19.

This clone was counted once. The V gene is TRBV30, the J gene TRBJ2-1; 14 positions agree with TRBD2. This CDR3 contains 20 residues. J lost 1 base, V lost 1 base, and 12 bases had no gene match. The germline V gene has CDR1 GTSNPN and CDR2 SVGIG (reference sequence). The CDR3 sequence: CAWSAYSGTSGSGSYNEQFF. The CDR3 DNA reads as TGTGCCTGGAGTGCATACTCCGGGACTAGCGGGAGTGGGTCCTACAATGAGCAGTTCTTC.

The chain couples TRBV6-5 to TRBJ2-5; the match to TRBD2 covers 9 bases. Germline V gene data show CDR1 as MNHEY and CDR2 as SVGAGI. The CDR3 has 15 amino acids. After removal of 4 bases from V and 5 bases from J, the junction contained 8 bases not matched to a gene. The CDR3 coding sequence is TGTGCCAGCAGTTTGACTAGCGGCGTTGCTGAGACCCAGTACTTC. Its translation is CASSLTSGVAETQYF.

This clone was recorded only once. This sequence joins TRBV7-2 and TRBJ1-1, with D possibly being TRBD1 (6 bases). Germline CDR1 SGHTA, CDR2 FQGNSA. There are 15 residues in the CDR3. Trimming shortened V by 1 base and J by 1 base, and 10 bases separated the two germline ends. CDR3: CASSLGQATNTEAFF. In nucleotides, the CDR3 is TGTGCCAGCAGCTTAGGACAGGCTACGAACACTGAAGCTTTCTTT.

This sequence joins TRBV20-1 and TRBJ1-2, with D possibly TRBD1 on 5 matching bases. From germline, CDR1 is DFQATT and CDR2 SNEGSKA (reference sequence). The germline V and J ends were trimmed by 6 bases and 4 bases, with 9 bases remaining between them. This CDR3 is 11 amino acids long. The CDR3 reads CSARQIYGYTF. Written as DNA, the CDR3 is TGCAGTGCCCGACAGATCTATGGCTACACCTTC.

This clone has a handful of counts. V usage is TRBV7-2 and J usage is TRBJ1-6; 7 positions agree with TRBD1. The V gene end was trimmed by 1 base and the J gene end by 15 bases; junction bases not matched to a gene: 0. Germline V gene data show CDR1 as SGHTA and CDR2 as FQGNSA. The CDR3 sequence is 11 residues long. The CDR3 DNA follows: TGTGCCAGCAGCTTAGGACAGGGCCTCCACTTT. Translated: CASSLGQGLHF.

The chain links TRBV11-3 to TRBJ2-1, with 10 bases lining up with TRBD1. Germline loops: CDR1 SGHNT, CDR2 YENEEA. V dropped 0 bases and J dropped 4; count of bases not matched to a gene: 6. The CDR3 extends over 17 amino acids. The CDR3 region is CASSLDGTGASYNEQFF. The CDR3 bases are TGTGCCAGCAGCTTAGACGGGACAGGGGCTTCGTACAATGAGCAGTTCTTC.

The J gene is TRBJ1-1, the V gene TRBV18; 7 nucleotides agree with TRBD1. The CDR3 runs to 13 residues. Germline lookup yields CDR1 KGHSH and CDR2 LQKENI. V lost 6 bases to trimming and J lost 6 bases; unmatched junction nucleotides: 7. The CDR3 DNA reads as TGTGCCAGCTCCCGAACAGGGGACTCTGAAGCTTTCTTT. This codes for CASSRTGDSEAFF.

CDR3 sequence reads: CASSQNSAAGSYGYTF. CDR3 nucleotides: TGCGCCAGCAGCCAAAACTCAGCCGCGGGAAGCTATGGCTACACCTTC. The V and J genes are TRBV4-3 and TRBJ1-2; D is uncertain. V dropped 2 bases and J dropped 4 bases, with 17 bases sitting between them. The germline gives CDR1 LGHNA, CDR2 YSLEER. The CDR3 covers 16 residues.

This chain joins TRBV5-6 and TRBJ2-7; D perhaps matches TRBD2 (5 bases). The CDR3 loop spans 14 amino acids. The germline gives CDR1 SGHDT, CDR2 YYEEEE. Deletions cut 3 bases from V and 0 bases from J, with 10 bases between. This CDR3 is CASSWARDSYEQYF. The DNA of the CDR3 is TGTGCCAGCAGCTGGGCCCGGGACTCCTACGAGCAGTACTTC.

This clone was detected only once. V gene TRBV7-2 combines with J gene TRBJ2-2; D possibly corresponds to TRBD1 (6 bases). From germline, CDR1 is SGHTA and CDR2 FQGNSA. This CDR3 has 15 amino acids. V lost 4 bases to trimming and J lost 3 bases, with 12 bases between them. In nucleotides, the CDR3 is TGTGCCAGCAGCTCCAGGGGCCGGGACACCGGGGAGCTGTTTTTT. This encodes CASSSRGRDTGELFF.

J is TRBJ1-6 and V is TRBV6-5; D is undetermined. The length of the CDR3 is 15 residues. Trimming left V 5 bases short and J 8 bases short, with 16 bases between. Germline CDR1 is MNHEY and CDR2 is SVGAGI. This CDR3 is CASSKIGVGHSPLHF. The CDR3 coding sequence is TGTGCCAGCAGTAAGATCGGGGTAGGGCATTCACCCCTCCACTTT.

This chain uses TRBV28 with TRBJ2-7; TRBD1 matches at 8 bases. V was clipped by 3 bases and J by 4 bases; unmatched bases: 8. The CDR3 has 15 residues. The germline V gene has CDR1 MDHEN and CDR2 SYDVKM. DNA of the CDR3: TGTGCCAGCAGTTTTCTTGGACAGGGTAGGTACGAGCAGTACTTC. Its translation is CASSFLGQGRYEQYF.

This clone has only one observation. The chain links TRBV25-1 to TRBJ1-1; TRBD1 matches 8 bases. The CDR3 is 14 residues long. V was pared by 4 bases and J by 5 bases, with 6 bases of the junction left unmatched. Looked up from germline, CDR1 is MGHDK and CDR2 is SYGVNS. In DNA, the CDR3 is TGTGCCAGCAGTGGGTACAGGGGGGGGACTGAAGCTTTCTTT. Translating gives CASSGYRGGTEAFF. The full variable domain, rest sourced from reference TRBV25-1 and TRBJ1-1, is EADIYQTPRYLVIGTGKKITLECSQTMGHDKMYWYQQDPGMELHLIHYSYGVNSTEKGDLSSESTVSRIRTEHFPLTLESARPSHTSQYLCASSGYRGGTEAFFGQGTRLTVV.

The chain carries TRBV7-2 and TRBJ1-2; 9 bases fit TRBD1. The CDR3 has 15 residues. Trimming at V came to 1 base and at J to 8 bases, leaving 8 bases not matched to a gene. Germline CDR1 reads SGHTA; CDR2 reads FQGNSA. CDR3 sequence (DNA): TGTGCCAGCAGCTTAGACCCCGGGACAGGGAACGGCTACACCTTC. Encoded protein: CASSLDPGTGNGYTF.

The J gene is TRBJ2-7, the V gene TRBV19, with 8 bases identical to TRBD1. CDR3 size: 15 residues. Looked up from germline, CDR1 is LNHDA and CDR2 is SQIVND (reference sequence). Trimming removed 5 bases from V and 3 bases from J; junction bases left unmatched: 9. This chain's CDR3 is CASSPRTGSGYEQYF. The CDR3 DNA reads TGTGCCAGTAGTCCAAGGACAGGGTCCGGCTACGAGCAGTACTTC. The whole variable domain, remainder taken from reference TRBV19 and TRBJ2-7, is DGGITQSPKYLFRKEGQNVTLSCEQNLNHDAMYWYRQDPGQGLRLIYYSQIVNDFQKGDIAEGYSVSREKKESFPLTVTSAQKNPTAFYLCASSPRTGSGYEQYFGPGTRLTVT.

J is TRBJ1-2 and V is TRBV2; D is unclear. This CDR3 contains 14 residues. Trimming left V 1 base short and J 5 bases short, with 11 bases between. Germline CDR1 reads SNHLY; CDR2 reads FYNNEI. The CDR3 nucleotides are TGTGCCAGCAGTGAAGGCCCGGGAAAGTATGGCTACACCTTC. This codes for CASSEGPGKYGYTF.

This rearrangement joins TRBV7-2 to TRBJ2-1; D uncertain. Trimming took 8 bases from V and 5 from J, leaving 16 bases between them. Per the germline V gene, CDR1 is SGHTA and CDR2 is FQGNSA. This CDR3 has 14 residues. The CDR3 DNA is TGTGCCAGCGTTCTGTCGGGTAGAGACAATGAGCAGTTCTTC. This translates into CASVLSGRDNEQFF.

This clone was seen a single time. The rearrangement uses TRBV27 and TRBJ2-2; 11 bases agree with TRBD2. The CDR3 has 17 amino acids. The germline gives CDR1 MNHEY, CDR2 SMNVEV (reference sequence). The V segment lost 1 base and the J segment 1 base; nucleotides outside the gene matches: 2. The CDR3 sequence: CASSLFSGGENTGELFF. The CDR3 DNA reads TGTGCCAGCAGTTTATTTAGCGGGGGGGAGAACACCGGGGAGCTGTTTTTT.

The chain joins TRBV5-5 to TRBJ2-7; TRBD1 matches 9 bases. This CDR3 is built from 15 residues. Germline V gene data show CDR1 as SGHKS and CDR2 as YYEKEE (reference sequence). The V and J ends lost 6 bases and 5 bases, in that order; junction bases with no gene match: 12. This chain's CDR3 is CASTLLGQGSHEQYF. The CDR3 DNA reads TGTGCCAGCACCCTCTTGGGACAGGGATCCCACGAGCAGTACTTC.

The chain uses TRBV28 and TRBJ1-2; 7 nucleotides match TRBD1. The CDR3 runs to 16 residues. Germline trimming cut 7 bases from V and 4 bases from J; bases unmatched to any gene: 15. From germline, CDR1 is MDHEN and CDR2 SYDVKM. DNA for the CDR3: TGTGCCAGCACTGGGGGTCCCTACAGGGGTTCCTATGGCTACACCTTC. It is translated as CASTGGPYRGSYGYTF.

The chain links TRBV21-1 to TRBJ2-1; the table's D call TRBD1 went unverified against the DNA. TRBV21-1 is given as a pseudogene. The CDR3 spans 15 residues. The CDR3 spells CASSSSGQGTHEQFF. DNA for the CDR3: TGTGCCAGCAGCTCCTCGGGACAGGGGACCCATGAGCAGTTCTTC.

As DNA, the CDR3 is TGTGCCAGCACCAAATCGGGTCTCCTTGAAGCTTTCTTT. This encodes CASTKSGLLEAFF. The chain combines TRBV3-1 (or the pseudogene TRBV3-2) with TRBJ1-1; D ambiguous. V lost 7 bases and J 7 bases, leaving 16 bases between the germline ends. This CDR3 has 13 residues. Per germline, CDR1 LGHDT and CDR2 YNNKEL (reference sequence).

This clone was picked up one time. The chain carries TRBV30 and TRBJ2-7; TRBD1 aligns across 8 bases. Germline assignment: CDR1 GTSNPN and CDR2 SVGIG (reference sequence). CDR3 length: 13 residues. V trimming: 7 bases; J trimming: 1 base; junction bases outside the gene matches: 6. DNA for the CDR3: TGTGCCTCCACCGGGACAGGATCCTACGAGCAGTACTTC. Its translation: CASTGTGSYEQYF.

For this clone: Additional DNA sequences in this sample encode the identical CDR3. The chain links TRBV19 to TRBJ1-4; D not certain. V shed 3 bases and J shed 8 bases, with 7 bases lying between them. Germline CDR1 LNHDA, CDR2 SQIVND (reference sequence). The CDR3 totals 12 residues. The DNA for the CDR3 is TGTGCCAGTAGTATTCGCGGGGAAAAACTGTTTTTT. Translating gives CASSIRGEKLFF.

The chain couples TRBV4-2 to TRBJ1-1, with TRBD1 as a possible D gene (6 bases). The V end lost 7 bases, the J end lost 5 bases, and 26 bases lay between the germline ends. Germline V gene sequence: CDR1 LGHNA, CDR2 YNFKEQ. The CDR3 is 17 residues long. The CDR3 sequence: CASMELLTGGAGTEAFF. In DNA, the CDR3 is TGTGCCAGCATGGAACTTCTCACCGGGGGGGCAGGGACTGAAGCTTTCTTT.

This chain joins TRBV28 and TRBJ1-2; D gene ambiguous. The ends were cut back, 5 bases at V and 4 bases at J, with 11 bases in the middle. The CDR3 has 13 residues. The germline V gene has CDR1 MDHEN and CDR2 SYDVKM. CDR3 protein: CASSERGSYGYTF. As DNA, the CDR3 is TGTGCCAGCAGTGAACGGGGTTCCTATGGCTACACCTTC.

In this sample, this clone turned up once. This chain joins TRBV11-2 and TRBJ1-2, with 8 bases matching TRBD1. Trimming took 5 bases from V and 11 from J; bases not matched to a gene: 4. This CDR3 has 11 amino acids. CDR1 is SGHAT, CDR2 FQNNGV, per germline. The CDR3 is CASSPQGVYTF. The CDR3, as DNA: TGTGCCAGCAGCCCACAGGGGGTTTACACCTTC.